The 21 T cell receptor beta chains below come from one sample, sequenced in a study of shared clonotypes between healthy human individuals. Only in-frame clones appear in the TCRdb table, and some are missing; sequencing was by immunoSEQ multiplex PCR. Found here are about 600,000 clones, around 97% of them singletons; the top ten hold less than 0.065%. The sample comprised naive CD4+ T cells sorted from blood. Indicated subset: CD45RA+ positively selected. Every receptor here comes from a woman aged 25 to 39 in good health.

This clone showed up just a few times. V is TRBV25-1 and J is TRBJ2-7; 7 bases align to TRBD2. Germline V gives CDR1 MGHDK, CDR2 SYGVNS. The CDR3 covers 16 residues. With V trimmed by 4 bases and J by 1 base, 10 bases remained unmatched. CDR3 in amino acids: CASSASPGDYSYEQYF. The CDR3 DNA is TGTGCCAGCAGTGCCTCCCCCGGGGACTATTCCTACGAGCAGTACTTC.

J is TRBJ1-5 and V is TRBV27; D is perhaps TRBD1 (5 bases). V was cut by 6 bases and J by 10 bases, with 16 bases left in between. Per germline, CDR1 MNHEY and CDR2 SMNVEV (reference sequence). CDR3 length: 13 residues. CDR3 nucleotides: TGTGCCAGCAGCGCAGGGACGTTTATCCCCCAGCATTTT. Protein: CASSAGTFIPQHF.

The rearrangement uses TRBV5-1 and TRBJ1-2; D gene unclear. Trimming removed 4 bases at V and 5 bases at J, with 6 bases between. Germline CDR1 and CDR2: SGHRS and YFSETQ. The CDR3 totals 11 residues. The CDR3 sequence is CASSGSYGYTF. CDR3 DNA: TGCGCCAGCAGCGGTAGTTATGGCTACACCTTC.

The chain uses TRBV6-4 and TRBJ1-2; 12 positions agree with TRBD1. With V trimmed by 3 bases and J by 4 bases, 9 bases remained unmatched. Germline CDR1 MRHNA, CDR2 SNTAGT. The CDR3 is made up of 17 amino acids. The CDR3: CASSEEGQGARGYGYTF. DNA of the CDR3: TGTGCCAGCAGTGAAGAGGGACAGGGGGCTCGAGGCTATGGCTACACCTTC.

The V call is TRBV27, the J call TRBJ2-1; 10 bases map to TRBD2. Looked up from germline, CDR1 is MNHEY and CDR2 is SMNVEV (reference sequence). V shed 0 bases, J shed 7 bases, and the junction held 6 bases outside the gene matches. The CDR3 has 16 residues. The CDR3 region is CASSLSWLAGANEQFF. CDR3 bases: TGTGCCAGCAGTTTATCATGGCTAGCGGGGGCAAATGAGCAGTTCTTC.

This CDR3 reads CASSQGNSGLNEKLFF. The CDR3 coding sequence is TGTGCCAGCAGTCAGGGGAACAGCGGACTTAATGAAAAACTGTTTTTT. The chain recombines TRBV6-6 with TRBJ1-4; possibly TRBD1 for D (6 bases). The germline V gene encodes CDR1 MNHNY and CDR2 SVGAGI (reference sequence). The V end lost 5 bases, the J end lost 4 bases, and 17 bases lay between the germline ends. The CDR3 covers 16 residues.

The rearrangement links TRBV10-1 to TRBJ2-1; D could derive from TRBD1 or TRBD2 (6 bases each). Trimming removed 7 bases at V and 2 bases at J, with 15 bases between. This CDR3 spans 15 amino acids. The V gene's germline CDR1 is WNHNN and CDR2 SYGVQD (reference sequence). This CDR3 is CASTKEGETYNEQFF. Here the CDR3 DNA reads TGCGCCAGCACCAAGGAGGGGGAAACCTACAATGAGCAGTTCTTC.

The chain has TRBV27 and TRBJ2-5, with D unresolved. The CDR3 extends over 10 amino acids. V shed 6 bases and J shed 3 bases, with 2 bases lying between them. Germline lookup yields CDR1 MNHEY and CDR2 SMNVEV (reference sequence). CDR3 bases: TGTGCCAGCAGAAAAGAGACCCAGTACTTC. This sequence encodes CASRKETQYF.

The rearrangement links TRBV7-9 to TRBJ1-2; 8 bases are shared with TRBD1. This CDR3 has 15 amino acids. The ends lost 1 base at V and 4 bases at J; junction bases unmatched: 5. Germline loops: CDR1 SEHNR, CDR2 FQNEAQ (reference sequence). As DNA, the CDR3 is TGTGCCAGCAGCTTAGTGGCAGGGGGCAGCTATGGCTACACCTTC. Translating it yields CASSLVAGGSYGYTF.

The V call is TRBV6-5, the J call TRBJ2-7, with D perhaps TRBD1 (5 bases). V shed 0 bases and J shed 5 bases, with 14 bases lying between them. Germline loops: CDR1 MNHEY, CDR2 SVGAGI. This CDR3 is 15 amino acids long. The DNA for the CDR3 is TGTGCCAGCAGTTACTCGGGGCAGCCTAGGGACGAGCAGTACTTC. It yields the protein CASSYSGQPRDEQYF.

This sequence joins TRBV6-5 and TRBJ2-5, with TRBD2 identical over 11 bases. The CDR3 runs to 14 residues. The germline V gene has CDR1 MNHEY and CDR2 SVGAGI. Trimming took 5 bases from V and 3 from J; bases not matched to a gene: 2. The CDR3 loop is CASSGTSGKETQYF. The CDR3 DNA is TGTGCCAGCAGTGGGACTAGCGGTAAAGAGACCCAGTACTTC.

The CDR3 region has the DNA TGTGCCAGCACTACTGGGGCGGCGGGGGTGTACGAGCAGTACTTC. Protein sequence: CASTTGAAGVYEQYF. This rearrangement joins TRBV6-1 to TRBJ2-7; TRBD2 aligns across 7 bases. V was clipped by 7 bases and J by 4 bases; unmatched bases: 13. This CDR3 contains 15 residues. Germline V lookup: CDR1 MNHNS, CDR2 SASEGT.

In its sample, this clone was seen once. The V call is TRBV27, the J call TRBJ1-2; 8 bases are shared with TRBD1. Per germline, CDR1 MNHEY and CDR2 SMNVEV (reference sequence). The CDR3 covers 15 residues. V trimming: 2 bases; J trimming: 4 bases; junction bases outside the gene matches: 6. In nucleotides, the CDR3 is TGTGCCAGCAGTTTAAAACAGGGGGTGTTCTATGGCTACACCTTC. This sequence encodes CASSLKQGVFYGYTF.

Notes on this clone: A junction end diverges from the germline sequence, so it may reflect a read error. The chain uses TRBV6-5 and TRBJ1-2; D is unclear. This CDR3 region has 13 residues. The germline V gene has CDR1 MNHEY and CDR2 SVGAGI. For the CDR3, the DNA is TGTGCCAGCACCTGGTACTCGACTGGAGTCCTATTTTTC. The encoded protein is CASTWYSTGVLFF.

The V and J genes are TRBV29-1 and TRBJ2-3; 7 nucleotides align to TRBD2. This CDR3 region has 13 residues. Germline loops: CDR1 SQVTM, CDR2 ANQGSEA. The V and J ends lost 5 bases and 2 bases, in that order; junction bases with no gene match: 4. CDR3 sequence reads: CSVKAGFTDTQYF. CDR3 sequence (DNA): TGCAGCGTTAAAGCGGGATTCACAGATACGCAGTATTTT.

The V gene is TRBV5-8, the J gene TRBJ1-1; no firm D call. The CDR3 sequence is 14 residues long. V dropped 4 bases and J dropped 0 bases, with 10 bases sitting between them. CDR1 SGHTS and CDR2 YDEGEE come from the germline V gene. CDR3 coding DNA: TGTGCCAGCAGCCTGACCTTTATGAACACTGAAGCTTTCTTT. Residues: CASSLTFMNTEAFF. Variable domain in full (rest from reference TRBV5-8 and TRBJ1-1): EAGVTQSPTHLIKTRGQQATLRCSPISGHTSVYWYQQALGLGLQFLLWYDEGEERNRGNFPPRFSGRQFPNYSSELNVNALELEDSALYLCASSLTFMNTEAFFGQGTRLTVV.

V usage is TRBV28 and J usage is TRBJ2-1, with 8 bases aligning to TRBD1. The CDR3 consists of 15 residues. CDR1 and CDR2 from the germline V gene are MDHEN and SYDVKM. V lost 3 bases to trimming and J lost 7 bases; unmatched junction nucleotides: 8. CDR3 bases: TGTGCCAGCAGTTTGTCGACAGGGGAGTTTAATGAGCAGTTCTTC. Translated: CASSLSTGEFNEQFF.

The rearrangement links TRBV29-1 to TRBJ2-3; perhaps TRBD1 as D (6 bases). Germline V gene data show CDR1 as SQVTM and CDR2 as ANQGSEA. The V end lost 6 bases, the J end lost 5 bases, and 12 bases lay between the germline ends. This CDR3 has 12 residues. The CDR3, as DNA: TGCAGCGTACAGGGTTTGAGAGATACGCAGTATTTT. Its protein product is CSVQGLRDTQYF.

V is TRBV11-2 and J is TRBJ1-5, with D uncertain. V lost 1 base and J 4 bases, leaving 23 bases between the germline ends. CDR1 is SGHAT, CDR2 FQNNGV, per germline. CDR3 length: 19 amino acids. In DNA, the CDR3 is TGTGCCAGCAGCTTAGGCCGCGCGGGAGTGGCGGGGAATAATCAGCCCCAGCATTTT. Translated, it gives CASSLGRAGVAGNNQPQHF.

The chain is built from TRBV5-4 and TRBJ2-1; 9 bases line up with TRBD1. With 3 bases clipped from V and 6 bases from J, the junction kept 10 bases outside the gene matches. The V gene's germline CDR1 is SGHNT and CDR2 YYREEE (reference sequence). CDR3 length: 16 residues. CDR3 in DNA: TGTGCCAGCAGCTCCCGGACAGGGGTACAATTCAATGAGCAGTTCTTC. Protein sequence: CASSSRTGVQFNEQFF.

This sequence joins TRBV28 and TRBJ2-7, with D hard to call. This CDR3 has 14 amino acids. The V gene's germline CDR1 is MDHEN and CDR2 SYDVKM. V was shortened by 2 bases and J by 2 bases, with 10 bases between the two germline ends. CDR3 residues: CASSLAEQTYEQYF. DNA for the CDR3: TGTGCCAGCAGTTTAGCGGAACAAACCTACGAGCAGTACTTC.